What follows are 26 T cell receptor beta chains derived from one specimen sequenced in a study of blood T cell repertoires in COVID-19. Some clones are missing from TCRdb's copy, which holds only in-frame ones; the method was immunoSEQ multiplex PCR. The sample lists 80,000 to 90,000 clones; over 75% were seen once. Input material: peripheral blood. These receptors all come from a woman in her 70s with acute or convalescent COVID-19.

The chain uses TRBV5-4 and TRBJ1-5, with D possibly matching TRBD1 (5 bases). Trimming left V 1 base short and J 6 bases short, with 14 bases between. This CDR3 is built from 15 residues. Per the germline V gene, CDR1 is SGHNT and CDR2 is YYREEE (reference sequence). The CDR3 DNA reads TGTGCCAGCAGCTTGAATCCGGGGGAGCGTCAGCCCCAGCATTTT. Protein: CASSLNPGERQPQHF.

The CDR3 region has the DNA TGTGCCAGCTCTACGGGTATTAAGTACGAGCAGTACGTC. Residues: CASSTGIKYEQYV. V is TRBV18 and J is TRBJ2-7; D unclear. Looked up from germline, CDR1 is KGHSH and CDR2 is LQKENI. Trimming removed 6 bases from V and 4 bases from J, with 13 bases in between. CDR3 size: 13 residues.

CDR3 protein: CASSVRAPSTDTQYF. CDR3 bases: TGTGCCAGCAGCGTCAGGGCGCCTTCCACAGATACGCAGTATTTT. The V call is TRBV2, the J call TRBJ2-3; TRBD1 might be the D (5 bases). Germline CDR1 SNHLY, CDR2 FYNNEI. The CDR3 runs to 15 residues. With 6 bases removed from V and 2 bases from J, the gap between germline ends came to 15 bases.

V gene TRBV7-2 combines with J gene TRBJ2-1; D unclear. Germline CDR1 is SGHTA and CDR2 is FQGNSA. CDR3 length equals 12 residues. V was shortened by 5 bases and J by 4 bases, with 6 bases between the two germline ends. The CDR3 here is CASSPSYNEQFF. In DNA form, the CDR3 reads TGTGCCAGCAGCCCGTCTTACAATGAGCAGTTCTTC.

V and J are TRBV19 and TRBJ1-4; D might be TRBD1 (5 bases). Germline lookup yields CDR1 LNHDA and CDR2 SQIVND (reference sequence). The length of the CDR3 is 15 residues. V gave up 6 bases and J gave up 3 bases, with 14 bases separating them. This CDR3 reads CASRPTAIANEKLFF. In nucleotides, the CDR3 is TGTGCCAGTAGACCGACAGCAATCGCTAATGAAAAACTGTTTTTT.

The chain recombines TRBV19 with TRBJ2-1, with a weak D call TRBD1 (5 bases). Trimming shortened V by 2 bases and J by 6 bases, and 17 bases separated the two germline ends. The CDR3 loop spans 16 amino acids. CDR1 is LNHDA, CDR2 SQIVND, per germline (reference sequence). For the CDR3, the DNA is TGTGCCAGTAGTATATTTGCAGGGAAGGTTACCAATGAGCAGTTCTTC. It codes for CASSIFAGKVTNEQFF.

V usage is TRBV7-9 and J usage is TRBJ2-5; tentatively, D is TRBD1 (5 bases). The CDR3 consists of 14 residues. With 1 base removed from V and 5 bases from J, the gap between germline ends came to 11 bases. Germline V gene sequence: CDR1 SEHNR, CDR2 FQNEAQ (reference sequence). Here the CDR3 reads CASSLVQGFETQYF. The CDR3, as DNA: TGTGCCAGCAGCTTAGTTCAGGGTTTCGAGACCCAGTACTTC.

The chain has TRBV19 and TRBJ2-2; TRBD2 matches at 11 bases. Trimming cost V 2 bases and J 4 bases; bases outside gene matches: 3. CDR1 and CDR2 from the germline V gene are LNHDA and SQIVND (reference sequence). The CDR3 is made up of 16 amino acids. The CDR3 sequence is CASSIITSGSTGELFF. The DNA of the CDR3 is TGTGCCAGTAGTATAATCACTAGCGGGAGCACCGGGGAGCTGTTTTTT.

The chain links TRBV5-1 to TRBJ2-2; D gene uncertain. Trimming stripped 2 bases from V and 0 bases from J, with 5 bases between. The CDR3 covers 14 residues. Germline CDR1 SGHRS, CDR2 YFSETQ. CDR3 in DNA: TGCGCCAGCAGCTTTACATCGAACACCGGGGAGCTGTTTTTT. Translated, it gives CASSFTSNTGELFF.

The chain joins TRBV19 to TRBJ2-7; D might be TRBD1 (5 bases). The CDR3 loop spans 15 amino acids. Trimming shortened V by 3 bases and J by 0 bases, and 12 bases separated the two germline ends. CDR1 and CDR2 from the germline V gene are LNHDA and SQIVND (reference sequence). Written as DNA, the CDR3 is TGTGCCAGTAGTATGGGGCCACTATCCTCCTACGAGCAGTACGTC. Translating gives CASSMGPLSSYEQYV.

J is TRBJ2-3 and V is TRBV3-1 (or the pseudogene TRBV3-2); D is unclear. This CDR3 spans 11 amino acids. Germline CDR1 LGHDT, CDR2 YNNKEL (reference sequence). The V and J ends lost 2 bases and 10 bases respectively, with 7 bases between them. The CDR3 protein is CASSQLGPQYF. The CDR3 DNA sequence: TGTGCCAGCAGCCAACTAGGCCCGCAGTATTTT.

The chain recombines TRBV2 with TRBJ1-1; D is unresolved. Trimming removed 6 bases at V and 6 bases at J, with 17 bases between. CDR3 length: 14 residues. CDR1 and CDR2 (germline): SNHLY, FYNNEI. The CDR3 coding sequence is TGTGCCAGCAGGGAGGCGGGTGCCCACTCTGAAGCTTTCTTT. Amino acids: CASREAGAHSEAFF.

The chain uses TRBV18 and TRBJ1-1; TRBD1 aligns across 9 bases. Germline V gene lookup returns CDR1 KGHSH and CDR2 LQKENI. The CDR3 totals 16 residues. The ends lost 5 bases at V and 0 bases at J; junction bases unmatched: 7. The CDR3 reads CASSSYTGGLNTEAFF. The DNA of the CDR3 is TGTGCCAGCTCATCATATACAGGGGGCCTGAACACTGAAGCTTTCTTT.

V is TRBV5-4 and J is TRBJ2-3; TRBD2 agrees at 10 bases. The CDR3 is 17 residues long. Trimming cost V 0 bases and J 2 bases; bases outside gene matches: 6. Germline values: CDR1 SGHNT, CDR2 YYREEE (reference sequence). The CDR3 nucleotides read TGTGCCAGCAGCTTGGGATTAGCGGGGGGAATCACAGATACGCAGTATTTT. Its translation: CASSLGLAGGITDTQYF.

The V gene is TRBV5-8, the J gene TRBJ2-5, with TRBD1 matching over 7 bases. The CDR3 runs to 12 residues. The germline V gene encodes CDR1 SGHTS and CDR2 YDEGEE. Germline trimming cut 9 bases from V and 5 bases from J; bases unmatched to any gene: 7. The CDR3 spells CATYRGRETQYF. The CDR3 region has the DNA TGTGCCACATACAGGGGTCGGGAGACCCAGTACTTC.

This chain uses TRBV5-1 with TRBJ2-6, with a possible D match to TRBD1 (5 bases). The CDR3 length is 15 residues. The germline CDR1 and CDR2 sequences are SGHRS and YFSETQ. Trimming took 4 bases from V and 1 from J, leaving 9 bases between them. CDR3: CASSLRESGANVLTF. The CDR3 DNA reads TGCGCCAGCAGCCTCAGGGAATCTGGGGCCAACGTCCTGACTTTC. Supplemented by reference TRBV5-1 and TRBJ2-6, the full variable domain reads KAGVTQTPRYLIKTRGQQVTLSCSPISGHRSVSWYQQTPGQGLQFLFEYFSETQRNKGNFPGRFSGRQFSNSRSEMNVSTLELGDSALYLCASSLRESGANVLTFGAGSRLTVL.

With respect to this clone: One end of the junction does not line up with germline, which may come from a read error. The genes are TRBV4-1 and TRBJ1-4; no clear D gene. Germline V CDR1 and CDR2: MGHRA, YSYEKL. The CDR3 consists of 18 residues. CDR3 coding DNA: TGCGCCAGCAGTCAAGATCAGGCGAGAGGGTCGGCCGGTGAAAAACTGTTTTTT. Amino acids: CASSQDQARGSAGEKLFF.

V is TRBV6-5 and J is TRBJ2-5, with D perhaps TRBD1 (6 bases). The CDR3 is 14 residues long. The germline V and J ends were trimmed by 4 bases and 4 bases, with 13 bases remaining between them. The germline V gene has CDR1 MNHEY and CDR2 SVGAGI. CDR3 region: CASSSGEPTETQYF. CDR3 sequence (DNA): TGTGCCAGCAGTTCAGGGGAACCGACAGAGACCCAGTACTTC.

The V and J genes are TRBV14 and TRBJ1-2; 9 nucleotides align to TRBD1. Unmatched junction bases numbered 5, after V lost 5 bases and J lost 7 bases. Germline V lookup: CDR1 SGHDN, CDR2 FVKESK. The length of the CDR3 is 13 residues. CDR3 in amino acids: CASSATGGSGYTF. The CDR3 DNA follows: TGTGCCAGCAGCGCAACAGGGGGCTCTGGCTACACCTTC.

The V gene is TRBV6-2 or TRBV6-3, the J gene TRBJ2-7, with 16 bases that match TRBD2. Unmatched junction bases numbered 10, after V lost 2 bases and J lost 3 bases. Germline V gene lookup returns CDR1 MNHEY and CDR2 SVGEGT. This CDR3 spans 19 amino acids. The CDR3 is CASSYHTGTSGRADYEQYV. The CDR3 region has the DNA TGTGCCAGCAGTTACCATACAGGGACTAGCGGGAGGGCGGACTACGAGCAGTACGTC.

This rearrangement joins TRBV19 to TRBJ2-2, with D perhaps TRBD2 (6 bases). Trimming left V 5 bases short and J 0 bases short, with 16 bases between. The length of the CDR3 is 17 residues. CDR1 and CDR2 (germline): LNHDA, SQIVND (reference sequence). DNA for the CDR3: TGTGCCAGTAGTGACCGTCTAGCGCAGACGAACACCGGGGAGCTGTTTTTT. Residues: CASSDRLAQTNTGELFF. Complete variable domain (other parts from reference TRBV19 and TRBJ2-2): DGGITQSPKYLFRKEGQNVTLSCEQNLNHDAMYWYRQDPGQGLRLIYYSQIVNDFQKGDIAEGYSVSREKKESFPLTVTSAQKNPTAFYLCASSDRLAQTNTGELFFGEGSRLTVL.

The CDR3 nucleotides are TGCGCCAGCAGTCGTTTGAACACTGAAGCTTTCTTT. It yields the protein CASSRLNTEAFF. The V call is TRBV10-2, the J call TRBJ1-1, with D unresolved. This CDR3 contains 12 residues. V lost 5 bases, J lost 0 bases, and 4 bases lay in between. Germline V gene data show CDR1 as WSHSY and CDR2 as SAAADI.

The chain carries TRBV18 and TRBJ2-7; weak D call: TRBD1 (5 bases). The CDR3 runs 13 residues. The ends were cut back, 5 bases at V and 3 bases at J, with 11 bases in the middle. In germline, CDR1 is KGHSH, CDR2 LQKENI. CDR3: CASSSEQVYEQYV. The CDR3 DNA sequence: TGTGCCAGCTCATCCGAACAGGTCTACGAGCAGTACGTC.

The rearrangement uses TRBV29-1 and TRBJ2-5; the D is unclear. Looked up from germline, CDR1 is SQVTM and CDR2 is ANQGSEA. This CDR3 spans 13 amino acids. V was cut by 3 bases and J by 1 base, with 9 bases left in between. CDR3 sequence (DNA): TGCAGCGTTGAGCCCACACCCCAAGAGACCCAGTACTTC. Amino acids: CSVEPTPQETQYF.

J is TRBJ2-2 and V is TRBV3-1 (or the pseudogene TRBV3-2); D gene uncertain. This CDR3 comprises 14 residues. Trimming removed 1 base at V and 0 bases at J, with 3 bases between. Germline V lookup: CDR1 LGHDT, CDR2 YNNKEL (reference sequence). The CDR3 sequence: CASSQAANTGELFF. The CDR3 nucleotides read TGTGCCAGCAGCCAAGCGGCGAACACCGGGGAGCTGTTTTTT.

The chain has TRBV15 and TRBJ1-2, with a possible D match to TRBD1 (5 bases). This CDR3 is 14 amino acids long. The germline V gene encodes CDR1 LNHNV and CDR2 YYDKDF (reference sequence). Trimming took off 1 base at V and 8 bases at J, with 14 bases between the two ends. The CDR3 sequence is CATSRAGRGAGYTF. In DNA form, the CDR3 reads TGTGCCACCAGCAGAGCGGGGAGGGGAGCCGGCTACACCTTC.